Detailed here is one T cell receptor beta chain. Its antigen has not been determined. Base qualities were left out, and no much larger clone turns up one base away. The data originate from a study of blood T cells in healthy people across ages (dated by TCRdb to about 2015). The study in broad terms: In model experiments, template switching captured about one uniquely barcoded TCR beta cDNA molecule for every two T cells. Age-related changes in TCR beta repertoire diversity were measured in the study by deep sequencing normalized with unique cDNA molecular identifiers. Four age groups were formed from the donors: young (average approximately 15 years), middle-aged (approximately 40), aged (about 62) and long-lived (around 80). To avoid experimental bias, donors of different ages were randomly spread across the sequencing lanes. The study analyzed two additional independent replicas of 1 million unique cDNA reads from the same blood draw for two donors, one aged 18 to 30 and one aged 80 or older. What the research found in general, with its limitations: Bulk unsorted PBMC profiling prevented conclusive comparison of naive and antigen-experienced compartments. Total diversity estimates from one million sequenced T cells were considered lower bounds and underestimates. Compared with the aged group, the long-lived group had more naive CD4+ T cells, fewer expanded clones and increased TCR diversity, a pattern suggesting age selection. There was a strong correlation between observed TCR beta diversity and the percentage of naive T cells measured by flow cytometry. Observed TCR beta diversity per million T cells fell roughly linearly with age, and a significant reduction was already apparent by age around 40. The CMV infection status of donors was not known, potentially confounding age-related changes in expanded clonotypes.

The approximately 40 donors, aged 6 to 90 years, were systemically healthy Caucasian individuals from Russia. Approximately 9.3 milliliters of peripheral blood were drawn from each donor into EDTA-treated Vacutainer tubes. Ficoll-Paque density-gradient centrifugation was used to isolate PBMCs, with at least 7 million per sample. Total RNA was extracted from PBMCs with Trizol reagent, with at least 6 micrograms obtained per sample. Naive CD45RAhigh/CD27high T cell percentages were measured by flow cytometry on a PBMC aliquot from every donor. CDR1 SGHVS and CDR2 FQNEAQ are derived from the germline V gene. From V the trimming removes 1 base and from J it removes 4 bases, while the gene matches leave 6 bases of the junction unaccounted for. From its cysteine to its phenylalanine, the CDR3 spans 17 amino acids. The DNA shown is the 51-base CDR3, in frame from base 1. The receptor library was made with 5' RACE. Data came from an Illumina HiSeq 2500. The second PCR ran for roughly 7 to 12 cycles and used a J-beta primer mix along with a sample-barcoded 5' primer. A unique molecular identifier was introduced onto each TCR beta cDNA molecule by a template-switch 5' adaptor carrying 12 random nucleotides. At least 2.5 million CDR3-containing paired-end reads were obtained from each sample. All of the RNA was converted into first-strand cDNA using the Mint cDNA synthesis kit, with a TRBC-specific oligonucleotide serving as the primer. After uracil-DNA glycosylase treatment, a first 18-cycle PCR used universal primers M1SS and BC2_uni_R on all cDNA. In the paper's pipeline: For normalization, 1 million high-quality reads were randomly selected from each sample, with every read carrying a distinct molecular identifier. Reads with shared molecular identifiers were discarded instead of being binned into consensus sequences. MiTCR, with a Q25 quality threshold and the strictest error-elimination algorithm, was used for CDR3 identification, clonotype clustering and error correction. Lower-bound total TCR beta diversity was estimated with a nonparametric unseen species model using Euler transformation. TCRdb reworked the public reads: Q25 trimming with fastp, MiXCR clone assembly, productive beta chains retained. Each entry is one CDR3 protein sequence, shown with its most common DNA and genes. TCRdb's processing, not the authors', yielded these V and J calls. The sample table lists fewer than 900,000 distinct CDR3 sequences, roughly 41% of them with a count of one. The ten largest clones add up to 20% to 25% of the sample.

The sequenced sample was blood. The chain is made from TRBV7-8 and TRBJ2-1; 11 junctional bases match TRBD2. This TCR came from an older woman in good health. The DNA is as follows: TGTGCCAGCAGCTTAGACACCGGGACTAGCGGATACAATGAGCAGTTCTTC. Translated, this is CASSLDTGTSGYNEQFF.